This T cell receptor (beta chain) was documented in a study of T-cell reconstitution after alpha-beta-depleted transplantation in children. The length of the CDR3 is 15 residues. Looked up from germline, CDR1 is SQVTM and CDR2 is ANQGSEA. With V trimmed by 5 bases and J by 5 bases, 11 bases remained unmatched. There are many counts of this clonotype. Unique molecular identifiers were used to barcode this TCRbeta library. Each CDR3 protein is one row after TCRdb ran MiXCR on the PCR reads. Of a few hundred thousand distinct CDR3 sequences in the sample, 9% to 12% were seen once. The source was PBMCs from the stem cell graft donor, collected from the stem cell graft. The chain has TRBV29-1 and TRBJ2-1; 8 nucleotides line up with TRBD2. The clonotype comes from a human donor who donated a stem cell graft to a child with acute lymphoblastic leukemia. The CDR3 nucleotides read TGCAGCGTTTTGTGGCGTGGAGCGGGAGACAATGAGCAGTTCTTC. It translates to CSVLWRGAGDNEQFF.